The 6 T cell receptor beta chains below all came from one sample that was sequenced in a study of T cells in Graves' hyperthyroidism and ophthalmopathy. RNA transcripts provided the source from which TCR beta CDR3 regions were amplified. First-round RT-PCR targeting the TCR CDR3 was performed with the HTBI primer set. TCRdb re-analysed the multiplex PCR reads in MiXCR, keeping a single row per CDR3 protein. There are approximately 720,000 distinct CDR3 sequences in the sample; roughly a sixth occur only once, and roughly a sixth lies in the top ten. The source material was blood. The receptors here all came from a woman aged 45-65 years with Graves' hyperthyroidism that later progressed to Graves' ophthalmopathy.

This clonotype was picked up many times. The chain has TRBV27 and TRBJ1-2; 7 bases line up with TRBD1. Per germline, CDR1 MNHEY and CDR2 SMNVEV (reference sequence). The V segment lost 6 bases and the J segment 3 bases; nucleotides outside the gene matches: 4. The CDR3 length is 13 residues. The CDR3 sequence is CASRLQGDYGYTF. CDR3 sequence (DNA): TGTGCCAGCAGACTCCAGGGGGACTATGGCTACACCTTC.

The rearrangement links TRBV4-3 to TRBJ1-5; TRBD1 matches 12 bases. This CDR3 comprises 15 residues. Germline lookup yields CDR1 LGHNA and CDR2 YSLEER. With V trimmed by 5 bases and J by 6 bases, 5 bases remained unmatched. CDR3 residues: CASSEPGQGAQPQHF. DNA of the CDR3: TGCGCCAGCAGCGAACCGGGACAGGGGGCTCAGCCCCAGCATTTT.

The table lists this clonotype with many counts. V is TRBV6-1 and J is TRBJ1-3, with 9 bases lining up with TRBD1. The germline V gene encodes CDR1 MNHNS and CDR2 SASEGT. This CDR3 has 14 amino acids. The ends lost 5 bases at V and 4 bases at J; junction bases unmatched: 3. This chain's CDR3 is CASSRTGGGNTIYF. The CDR3 region has the DNA TGTGCCAGCAGTCGAACAGGGGGCGGAAACACCATATATTTT.

This clonotype was picked up a small number of times. V gene TRBV7-9 combines with J gene TRBJ2-7, with unresolved D. Germline CDR1 is SEHNR and CDR2 is FQNEAQ (reference sequence). The CDR3 runs to 13 residues. Trimming removed 5 bases from V and 6 bases from J, with 14 bases in between. The CDR3 is CASSPPSASEQYF. The CDR3 DNA reads as TGTGCCAGCAGCCCTCCCTCCGCGAGCGAGCAGTACTTC.

In its sample, this clonotype was seen many times. The chain is built from TRBV5-1 and TRBJ1-2; possibly TRBD1 for D (6 bases). The CDR3 runs 15 residues. Germline CDR1 and CDR2: SGHRS and YFSETQ. The V end was cut by 3 bases, the J end by 2 bases, with 14 bases between. CDR3 in amino acids: CASSWDGQPNYGYTF. As DNA, the CDR3 is TGCGCCAGCAGCTGGGATGGACAGCCCAACTATGGCTACACCTTC.

This clonotype was detected only a few times. The rearrangement uses TRBV7-3 and TRBJ2-2; TRBD2 aligns across 8 bases. The CDR3 runs to 14 residues. The junction had 3 bases not matched to a gene; V was cut back by 5 bases and J by 4 bases. Germline-derived CDR1 and CDR2 are SGHTA and FQGTGA. As DNA, the CDR3 is TGTGCCAGCAGCCAGGGACTAGGCACCGGGGAGCTGTTTTTT. Translation: CASSQGLGTGELFF.